Included here is one T cell receptor (beta chain) sequence, with context. The sample originates from a study of blood T cell repertoires in COVID-19. The method was immunoSEQ multiplex PCR; TCRdb's version includes in-frame clones alone and lacks a portion of them. The table records about 250,000 clones, around 89% of them present only once. Germline V gene lookup returns CDR1 WNHNN and CDR2 SYGVQD (reference sequence). The CDR3 is made up of 13 amino acids. Between the trimmed V and J ends, which lost 0 bases and 8 bases, there was a span of 10 bases. Sequenced sample: peripheral blood. The sequence was collected from a man younger than 45 with acute or convalescent COVID-19. The J gene is TRBJ1-2, the V gene TRBV10-1, with a possible D match to TRBD1 (6 bases). As DNA, the CDR3 is TGCGCCAGCAGTGAGTCGTGGGGGCTCGGCTACACCTTC. This encodes CASSESWGLGYTF.